What follows are 11 T cell receptor beta chains derived from one specimen sequenced in a study of T cell responses to AZD1222 COVID-19 vaccine. Sequenced by immunoSEQ multiplex PCR; TCRdb stores in-frame clones only, minus some. The sample has about 72,000 clones; around nine tenths are singletons. Here the sequenced sample was peripheral blood, taken on day 0 of AZD1222 vaccination. The source is an adult in good health.

The chain employs TRBV6-1 and TRBJ1-4, with 7 bases identical to TRBD1. From germline, CDR1 is MNHNS and CDR2 SASEGT. This CDR3 region has 14 residues. The V gene end was trimmed by 6 bases and the J gene end by 8 bases; junction bases not matched to a gene: 9. The CDR3 bases are TGTGCCAGCAGAGGACAGGATCTCGCCGAAAAACTGTTTTTT. This gives the protein CASRGQDLAEKLFF.

This sequence joins TRBV3-1 (or the pseudogene TRBV3-2) and TRBJ1-6; D ambiguous. The germline V gene has CDR1 LGHDT and CDR2 YNNKEL (reference sequence). CDR3 size: 13 residues. Deletions cut 6 bases from V and 7 bases from J, with 10 bases between. CDR3 region: CASSHQVNSPLHF. The CDR3 nucleotides read TGTGCCAGCAGTCATCAAGTAAATTCACCCCTCCACTTT.

The rearrangement links TRBV19 to TRBJ1-5, with D possibly matching TRBD1 (5 bases). Germline V gene data show CDR1 as LNHDA and CDR2 as SQIVND (reference sequence). Trimming took 6 bases from V and 5 from J, leaving 17 bases between them. The CDR3 has 15 residues. The CDR3 reads CASRDSGRPYQPQHF. In nucleotides, the CDR3 is TGTGCCAGTAGAGACAGCGGGCGCCCATATCAGCCCCAGCATTTT.

The rearrangement links TRBV2 to TRBJ2-5; D might be TRBD2 (5 bases). Per the germline V gene, CDR1 is SNHLY and CDR2 is FYNNEI. The CDR3 length is 11 residues. Trimming took off 6 bases at V and 4 bases at J, with 6 bases between the two ends. CDR3: CASRRAETQYF. CDR3 sequence (DNA): TGTGCCAGCAGGCGGGCAGAGACCCAGTACTTC.

The chain combines TRBV3-1 (or the pseudogene TRBV3-2) with TRBJ2-5; 10 nucleotides agree with TRBD2. V lost 2 bases and J lost 5; bases outside the gene matches: 8. The CDR3 length is 16 residues. The germline CDR1 and CDR2 sequences are LGHDT and YNNKEL (reference sequence). CDR3 region: CASSQRLAGGSETQYF. The CDR3 nucleotides are TGTGCCAGCAGCCAACGTTTAGCGGGGGGATCTGAGACCCAGTACTTC.

The V gene is TRBV28, the J gene TRBJ2-5; D perhaps matches TRBD1 (7 bases). This CDR3 contains 15 residues. Trimming removed 10 bases at V and 2 bases at J, with 20 bases between. Per germline, CDR1 MDHEN and CDR2 SYDVKM. The CDR3 reads CAISPGGRYQETQYF. In nucleotides, the CDR3 is TGTGCCATCTCCCCAGGGGGGCGGTATCAAGAGACCCAGTACTTC.

The V call is TRBV4-1, the J call TRBJ1-5; 8 positions agree with TRBD1. With V trimmed by 2 bases and J by 5 bases, 8 bases remained unmatched. Germline V gene sequence: CDR1 MGHRA, CDR2 YSYEKL. There are 16 residues in the CDR3. In DNA, the CDR3 is TGCGCCAGCAGCCAACCCCGACAGGGGATATATCAGCCCCAGCATTTT. Translation: CASSQPRQGIYQPQHF.

The chain uses TRBV4-1 and TRBJ1-3; perhaps TRBD1 as D (5 bases). The V end was cut by 4 bases, the J end by 1 base, with 17 bases between. The CDR3 sequence is 17 residues long. Germline V gene data show CDR1 as MGHRA and CDR2 as YSYEKL. As DNA, the CDR3 is TGCGCCAGCAGCCGGCAGGGCCTCAGTATTTCTGGAAACACCATATATTTT. Protein sequence: CASSRQGLSISGNTIYF.

V gene TRBV11-3 combines with J gene TRBJ2-1; the D gene is possibly TRBD2 (6 bases). CDR3 length: 14 residues. The ends were cut back, 5 bases at V and 2 bases at J, with 10 bases in the middle. From germline, CDR1 is SGHNT and CDR2 YENEEA. CDR3: CASSNGGAYNEQFF. The CDR3 DNA sequence: TGTGCCAGCAGCAACGGCGGGGCCTACAATGAGCAGTTCTTC.

The V gene is TRBV19, the J gene TRBJ1-3; unclear D gene. Germline values: CDR1 LNHDA, CDR2 SQIVND (reference sequence). V was trimmed by 2 bases and J by 1 base, leaving 6 bases between them. The CDR3 has 14 amino acids. CDR3 nucleotides: TGTGCCAGTAGTATATCCGGTTCTGGAAACACCATATATTTT. Translating it yields CASSISGSGNTIYF.

J is TRBJ2-4 and V is TRBV30, with TRBD2 matching over 8 bases. The ends lost 1 base at V and 1 base at J; junction bases unmatched: 0. Germline assignment: CDR1 GTSNPN and CDR2 SVGIG (reference sequence). The length of the CDR3 is 14 residues. CDR3 sequence reads: CAWSGGGAKNIQYF. CDR3 in DNA: TGTGCCTGGAGTGGCGGGGGGGCCAAAAACATTCAGTACTTC. Drawing the rest from reference TRBV30 and TRBJ2-4, the complete variable domain is SQTIHQWPATLVQPVGSPLSLECTVEGTSNPNLYWYRQAAGRGLQLLFYSVGIGQISSEVPQNLSASRPQDRQFILSSKKLLLSDSGFYLCAWSGGGAKNIQYFGAGTRLSVL.